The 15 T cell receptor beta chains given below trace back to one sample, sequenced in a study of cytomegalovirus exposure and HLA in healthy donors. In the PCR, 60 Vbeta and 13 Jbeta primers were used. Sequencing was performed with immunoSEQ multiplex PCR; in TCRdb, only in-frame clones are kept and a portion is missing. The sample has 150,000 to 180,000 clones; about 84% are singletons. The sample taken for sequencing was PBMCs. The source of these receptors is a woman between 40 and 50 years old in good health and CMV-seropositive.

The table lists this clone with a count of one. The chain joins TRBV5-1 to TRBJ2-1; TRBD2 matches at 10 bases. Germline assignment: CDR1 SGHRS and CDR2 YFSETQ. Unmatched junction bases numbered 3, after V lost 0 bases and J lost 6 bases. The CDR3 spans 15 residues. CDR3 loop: CASSLVAGGGNEQFF. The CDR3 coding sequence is TGCGCCAGCAGCTTGGTAGCGGGAGGAGGCAATGAGCAGTTCTTC.

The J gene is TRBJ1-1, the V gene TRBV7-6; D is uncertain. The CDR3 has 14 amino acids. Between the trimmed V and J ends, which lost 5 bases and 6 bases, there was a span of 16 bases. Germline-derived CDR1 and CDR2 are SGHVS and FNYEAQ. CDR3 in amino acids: CASSPPRGIAEAFF. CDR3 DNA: TGTGCCAGCAGCCCACCCCGAGGAATCGCTGAAGCTTTCTTT.

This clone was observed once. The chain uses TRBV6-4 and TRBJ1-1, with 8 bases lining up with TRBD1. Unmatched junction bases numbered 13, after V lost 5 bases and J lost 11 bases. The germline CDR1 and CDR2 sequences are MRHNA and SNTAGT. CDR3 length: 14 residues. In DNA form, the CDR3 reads TGTGCCAGCAGTCTTTACCCGGGACAGGACAGGGCTTTCTTT. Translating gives CASSLYPGQDRAFF.

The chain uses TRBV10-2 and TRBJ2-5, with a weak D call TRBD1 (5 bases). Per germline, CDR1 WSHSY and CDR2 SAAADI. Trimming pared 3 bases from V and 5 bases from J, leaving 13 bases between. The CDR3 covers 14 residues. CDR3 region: CASSESTERETQYF. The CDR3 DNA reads TGCGCCAGCAGTGAATCGACAGAACGGGAGACCCAGTACTTC.

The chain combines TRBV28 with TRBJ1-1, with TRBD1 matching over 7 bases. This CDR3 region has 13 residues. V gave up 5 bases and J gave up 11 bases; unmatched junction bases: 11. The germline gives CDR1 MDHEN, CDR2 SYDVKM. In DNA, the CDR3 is TGTGCCAGCAGTCCCCAGGACAGGTTTAAGGCTTTCTTT. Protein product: CASSPQDRFKAFF.

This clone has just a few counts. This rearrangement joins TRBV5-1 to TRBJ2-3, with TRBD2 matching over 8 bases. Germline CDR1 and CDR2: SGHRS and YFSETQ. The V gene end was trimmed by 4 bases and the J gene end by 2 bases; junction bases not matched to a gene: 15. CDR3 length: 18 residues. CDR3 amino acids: CASSPYVSIAGFTDTQYF. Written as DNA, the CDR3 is TGCGCCAGCAGCCCTTATGTATCCATAGCGGGATTCACAGATACGCAGTATTTT.

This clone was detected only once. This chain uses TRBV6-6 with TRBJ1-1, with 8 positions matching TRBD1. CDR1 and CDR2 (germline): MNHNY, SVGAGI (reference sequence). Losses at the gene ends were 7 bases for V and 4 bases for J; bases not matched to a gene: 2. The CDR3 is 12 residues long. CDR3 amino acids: CASTDRGTEAFF. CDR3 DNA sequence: TGTGCCAGCACCGACAGGGGCACTGAAGCTTTCTTT.

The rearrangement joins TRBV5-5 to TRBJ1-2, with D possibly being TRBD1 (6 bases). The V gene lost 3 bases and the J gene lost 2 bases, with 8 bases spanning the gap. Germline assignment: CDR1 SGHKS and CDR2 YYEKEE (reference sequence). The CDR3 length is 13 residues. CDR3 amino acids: CASSWTVNYGYTF. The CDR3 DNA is TGTGCCAGCAGCTGGACAGTAAACTATGGCTACACCTTC.

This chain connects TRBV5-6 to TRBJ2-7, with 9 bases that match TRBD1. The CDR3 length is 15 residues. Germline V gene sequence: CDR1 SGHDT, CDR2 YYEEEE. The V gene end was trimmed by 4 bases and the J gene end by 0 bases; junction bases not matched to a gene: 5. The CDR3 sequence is CASSQGQGLSYEQYF. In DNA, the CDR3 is TGTGCCAGCAGCCAGGGACAGGGTCTCTCCTACGAGCAGTACTTC.

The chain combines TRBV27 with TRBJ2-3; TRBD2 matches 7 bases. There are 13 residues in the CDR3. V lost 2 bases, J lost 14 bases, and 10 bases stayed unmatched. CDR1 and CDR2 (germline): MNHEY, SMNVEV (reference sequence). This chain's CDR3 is CASSLMWEGRAYF. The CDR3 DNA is TGTGCCAGCAGTTTAATGTGGGAGGGCCGGGCGTATTTT.

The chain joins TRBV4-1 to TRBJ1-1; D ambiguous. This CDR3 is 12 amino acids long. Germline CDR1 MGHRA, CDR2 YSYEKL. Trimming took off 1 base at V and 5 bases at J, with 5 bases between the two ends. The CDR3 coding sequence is TGCGCCAGCAGCCAAGGTCTAACTGAAGCTTTCTTT. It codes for CASSQGLTEAFF.

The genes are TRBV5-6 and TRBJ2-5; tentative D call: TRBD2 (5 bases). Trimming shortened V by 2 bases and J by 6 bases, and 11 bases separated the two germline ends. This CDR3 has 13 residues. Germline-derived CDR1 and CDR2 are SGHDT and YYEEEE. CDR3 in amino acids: CASSFGGRKTQYF. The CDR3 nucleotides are TGTGCCAGCAGCTTTGGTGGGAGAAAGACCCAGTACTTC.

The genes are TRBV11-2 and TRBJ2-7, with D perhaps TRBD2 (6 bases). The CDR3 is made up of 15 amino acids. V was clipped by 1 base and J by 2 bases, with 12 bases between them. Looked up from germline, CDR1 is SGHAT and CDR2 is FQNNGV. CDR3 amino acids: CASSLGASDTYEQYF. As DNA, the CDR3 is TGTGCCAGCAGCTTAGGTGCTAGCGATACCTACGAGCAGTACTTC.

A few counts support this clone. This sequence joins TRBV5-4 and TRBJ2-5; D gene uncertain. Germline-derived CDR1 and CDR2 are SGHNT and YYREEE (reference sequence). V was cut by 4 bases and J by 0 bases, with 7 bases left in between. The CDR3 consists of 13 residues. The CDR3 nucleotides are TGTGCCAGCAGCGTAGACAACCAAGAGACCCAGTACTTC. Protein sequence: CASSVDNQETQYF.

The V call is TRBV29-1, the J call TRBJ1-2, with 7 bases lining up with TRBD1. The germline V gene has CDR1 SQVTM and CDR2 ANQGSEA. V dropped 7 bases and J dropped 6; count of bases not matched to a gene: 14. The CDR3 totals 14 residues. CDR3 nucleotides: TGCAGCGCTGGAATCACTGGGACAGTTAATGGCTACACCTTC. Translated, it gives CSAGITGTVNGYTF. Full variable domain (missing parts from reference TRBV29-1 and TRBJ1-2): SAVISQKPSRDICQRGTSLTIQCQVDSQVTMMFWYRQQPGQSLTLIATANQGSEATYESGFVIDKFPISRPNLTFSTLTVSNMSPEDSSIYLCSAGITGTVNGYTFGSGTRLTVV.